This T cell receptor (beta chain) derives from a study of early T cells in non-severe SARS-CoV-2 infection. One entry per CDR3 protein results from TCRdb running MiXCR on the 5' RACE reads. The repertoire holds around 63,000 distinct CDR3 sequences, more than 5.5% seen once, with 3% to 3.5% in the top ten. In its sample, this clonotype was seen a few times. This CDR3 region has 14 residues. Germline V CDR1 and CDR2: SGHAT, FQNNGV. Deletions cut 5 bases from V and 2 bases from J, with 12 bases between. This receptor was identified in an adult who was a healthcare worker with PCR-confirmed SARS-CoV-2 infection or an uninfected control (not recorded which). The V and J genes are TRBV11-2 and TRBJ2-5; no clear D gene. The sample here was whole blood, taken at baseline. DNA of the CDR3: TGTGCCAGCAGCCTTTACCTGATGCAAGAGACCCAGTACTTC. This sequence encodes CASSLYLMQETQYF.